These 28 T cell receptor beta chains originate from one sample sequenced in a study of Ad26.COV2.S vaccination and SARS-CoV-2 variants. Indicated treatment: about 20 received Ad26.COV2.S at low or high dose, single or two shots; 5 received placebo; per-sample allocation not given. Sampling occurred on day 63 after the first vaccine or placebo injection. Data came from immunoSEQ multiplex PCR; TCRdb stores just in-frame clones and leaves some out. The sample has 440,000 or so clones, about 90% seen once. The input for sequencing was peripheral blood, taken in a trial of Ad26.COV2.S vaccine versus placebo. The receptors here all came from a person aged 18 to 59 who received the Ad26.COV2.S COVID-19 vaccine or a placebo.

This sequence joins TRBV7-9 and TRBJ2-7; D call uncertain. Per the germline V gene, CDR1 is SEHNR and CDR2 is FQNEAQ (reference sequence). CDR3 length: 13 amino acids. V was pared by 7 bases and J by 2 bases, with 12 bases between. The CDR3 coding sequence is TGTGCCAGCACCCATAACAGCCCCTACGAGCAGTACTTC. This encodes CASTHNSPYEQYF.

The J gene is TRBJ1-5, the V gene TRBV28, with D tentatively TRBD1 (6 bases). Germline V gene lookup returns CDR1 MDHEN and CDR2 SYDVKM. V was trimmed by 3 bases and J by 4 bases, leaving 13 bases between them. The CDR3 is made up of 15 amino acids. CDR3: CASSFAGAPNQPQHF. The CDR3 DNA sequence: TGTGCCAGCAGTTTTGCAGGGGCCCCGAATCAGCCCCAGCATTTT.

The V call is TRBV6-6, the J call TRBJ1-2; a possible D gene is TRBD1 (6 bases). Trimming shortened V by 4 bases and J by 7 bases, and 22 bases separated the two germline ends. The CDR3 has 16 amino acids. Germline V gene lookup returns CDR1 MNHNY and CDR2 SVGAGI (reference sequence). The CDR3 region has the DNA TGTGCCAGCAGTTTCCTTCCCCCCTACAGGGTAGCTGGCTACACCTTC. As protein: CASSFLPPYRVAGYTF.

The chain is built from TRBV9 and TRBJ2-7; D is unclear. Trimming stripped 4 bases from V and 1 base from J, with 12 bases between. This CDR3 spans 14 amino acids. Per germline, CDR1 SGDLS and CDR2 YYNGEE. CDR3: CASSSRTESYEQYF. DNA of the CDR3: TGTGCCAGCAGCTCCCGGACGGAATCCTACGAGCAGTACTTC.

The rearrangement uses TRBV27 and TRBJ2-7; the D gene is possibly TRBD1 (6 bases). Trimming pared 4 bases from V and 10 bases from J, leaving 14 bases between. CDR3 length equals 12 residues. Germline lookup yields CDR1 MNHEY and CDR2 SMNVEV (reference sequence). CDR3 DNA: TGTGCCAGCAGTTCATTATCAGGGGAACAGTACTTC. Its protein product is CASSSLSGEQYF.

This clone has a handful of counts. The chain uses TRBV7-9 and TRBJ1-5; D may be TRBD1 (5 bases). The germline gives CDR1 SEHNR, CDR2 FQNEAQ (reference sequence). The ends were cut back, 8 bases at V and 4 bases at J, with 12 bases in the middle. This CDR3 is 13 amino acids long. The CDR3 bases are TGTGCCAGCCGGGACGGAATAAATCAGCCCCAGCATTTT. This sequence encodes CASRDGINQPQHF.

The chain employs TRBV5-6 and TRBJ1-2, with D perhaps TRBD1 (6 bases). The V gene's germline CDR1 is SGHDT and CDR2 YYEEEE. This CDR3 region has 14 residues. The V end lost 0 bases, the J end lost 2 bases, and 8 bases lay between the germline ends. CDR3 bases: TGTGCCAGCAGCTTGGGAGGGGGGAACTATGGCTACACCTTC. Encoded protein: CASSLGGGNYGYTF. Full variable domain (rest looked up from reference TRBV5-6 and TRBJ1-2): DAGVTQSPTHLIKTRGQQVTLRCSPKSGHDTVSWYQQALGQGPQFIFQYYEEEERQRGNFPDRFSGHQFPNYSSELNVNALLLGDSALYLCASSLGGGNYGYTFGSGTRLTVV.

V usage is TRBV5-4 and J usage is TRBJ2-1, with TRBD1 matching over 8 bases. The V gene end was trimmed by 5 bases and the J gene end by 2 bases; junction bases not matched to a gene: 3. Germline CDR1 is SGHNT and CDR2 is YYREEE (reference sequence). The CDR3 has 14 amino acids. In DNA, the CDR3 is TGTGCCAGCAGTGGACAGGGCCCCTACAATGAGCAGTTCTTC. Its protein is CASSGQGPYNEQFF.

Only a few counts were recorded for this clone. The gene calls are TRBV11-2 and TRBJ2-1, with D possibly being TRBD2 (5 bases). Germline loops: CDR1 SGHAT, CDR2 FQNNGV. V lost 1 base, J lost 3 bases, and 10 bases lay in between. This CDR3 is 15 amino acids long. CDR3 sequence reads: CASSLAGSFYNEQFF. For the CDR3, the DNA is TGTGCCAGCAGCTTAGCGGGGTCTTTCTACAATGAGCAGTTCTTC.

This clone occurred a few times. The chain is built from TRBV15 and TRBJ1-5; the D gene is possibly TRBD1 (6 bases). Germline V gives CDR1 LNHNV, CDR2 YYDKDF (reference sequence). V lost 5 bases and J lost 2, with 16 bases in between. CDR3 length equals 16 residues. CDR3 amino acids: CATSGTRGSGNQPQHF. Here the CDR3 DNA reads TGTGCCACCAGCGGAACCAGGGGATCGGGCAATCAGCCCCAGCATTTT.

The chain couples TRBV7-3 to TRBJ2-1; D is perhaps TRBD2 (5 bases). Trimming cost V 4 bases and J 3 bases, with 10 bases left between them. The germline V gene encodes CDR1 SGHTA and CDR2 FQGTGA. The CDR3 length is 14 residues. CDR3 amino acids: CASSSSGIYNEQFF. The CDR3 bases are TGTGCCAGCAGCTCATCCGGGATCTACAATGAGCAGTTCTTC.

This chain connects TRBV4-1 to TRBJ2-7; either TRBD1 or TRBD2 may supply D (5 bases each). Germline V CDR1 and CDR2: MGHRA, YSYEKL. The V end was cut by 1 base, the J end by 2 bases, with 12 bases between. There are 15 residues in the CDR3. The DNA for the CDR3 is TGCGCCAGCAGCCAAGTAGAGGGGAAGGCCTACGAGCAGTACTTC. It specifies CASSQVEGKAYEQYF.

The chain has TRBV3-1 (or the pseudogene TRBV3-2) and TRBJ2-7, with 16 bases that match TRBD2. The V segment lost 4 bases and the J segment 4 bases; nucleotides outside the gene matches: 7. Germline CDR1 and CDR2: LGHDT and YNNKEL (reference sequence). This CDR3 is 17 amino acids long. CDR3 DNA sequence: TGTGCCAGCAGCCGGGGACTAGCGGGAGGGCCTTCGTACGAGCAGTACTTC. Translating gives CASSRGLAGGPSYEQYF.

This chain uses TRBV28 with TRBJ2-7; tentatively, D is TRBD2 (6 bases). CDR3 size: 15 residues. The germline CDR1 and CDR2 sequences are MDHEN and SYDVKM. The V and J ends lost 6 bases and 3 bases respectively, with 18 bases between them. For the CDR3, the DNA is TGTGCCAGCAGCGGTTTGGGAGGAGGTAGCTACGAGCAGTACTTC. The encoded protein is CASSGLGGGSYEQYF. Supplemented by reference TRBV28 and TRBJ2-7, the full variable domain reads DVKVTQSSRYLVKRTGEKVFLECVQDMDHENMFWYRQDPGLGLRLIYFSYDVKMKEKGDIPEGYSVSREKKERFSLILESASTNQTSMYLCASSGLGGGSYEQYFGPGTRLTVT.

V is TRBV30 and J is TRBJ1-6; TRBD1 aligns across 7 bases. Germline loops: CDR1 GTSNPN, CDR2 SVGIG (reference sequence). CDR3 length equals 15 residues. The ends lost 8 bases at V and 5 bases at J; junction bases unmatched: 12. The CDR3 coding sequence is TGTGCCGCCGAGGGGGCCAGGGTAGATAATTCACCCCTCCACTTT. This codes for CAAEGARVDNSPLHF.

This rearrangement joins TRBV7-2 to TRBJ1-1; TRBD1 is a possible D gene (6 bases). Between the trimmed V and J ends, which lost 1 base and 0 bases, there was a span of 15 bases. CDR1 and CDR2 from the germline V gene are SGHTA and FQGNSA. The CDR3 has 17 residues. Written as DNA, the CDR3 is TGTGCCAGCAGCTTAGTTTTTACAGGGTACATGAACACTGAAGCTTTCTTT. It specifies CASSLVFTGYMNTEAFF.

With respect to this clone: The sample has other DNA sequences that encode this CDR3 too. The chain uses TRBV28 and TRBJ1-5; D is possibly TRBD1 (6 bases). The ends were cut back, 5 bases at V and 1 base at J, with 12 bases in the middle. Germline loops: CDR1 MDHEN, CDR2 SYDVKM. The CDR3 length is 15 residues. In nucleotides, the CDR3 is TGTGCCAGCAGTCCCGGGGGCGTGAGCAATCAGCCCCAGCATTTT. Translating gives CASSPGGVSNQPQHF.

As regards this clone: Additional DNA sequences in this sample encode the identical CDR3. The chain combines TRBV19 with TRBJ1-2, with TRBD1 matching over 11 bases. Germline-derived CDR1 and CDR2 are LNHDA and SQIVND (reference sequence). J gave up 4 bases and V 3 bases, and 4 bases lay outside the gene matches. CDR3 length equals 15 residues. The CDR3 reads CASSIGTGGGYGYTF. The DNA for the CDR3 is TGTGCCAGTAGTATTGGGACAGGGGGAGGCTATGGCTACACCTTC.

This chain connects TRBV27 to TRBJ2-1; D not certain. Germline-derived CDR1 and CDR2 are MNHEY and SMNVEV (reference sequence). This CDR3 is built from 13 residues. V shed 4 bases and J shed 1 base, with 5 bases lying between them. CDR3 in DNA: TGTGCCAGCAGTTCGTTTTCCTACAATGAGCAGTTCTTC. It encodes CASSSFSYNEQFF.

The chain joins TRBV18 to TRBJ2-7, with D possibly TRBD2 on 6 matching bases. Germline-derived CDR1 and CDR2 are KGHSH and LQKENI. The CDR3 spans 15 residues. Between the trimmed V and J ends, which lost 5 bases and 1 base, there was a span of 15 bases. CDR3 amino acids: CASSTRDSGSYEQYF. CDR3 DNA: TGTGCCAGCTCAACCCGGGACTCCGGTTCCTACGAGCAGTACTTC.

The genes are TRBV9 and TRBJ2-2; 9 positions match TRBD2. The germline V gene has CDR1 SGDLS and CDR2 YYNGEE. The CDR3 is made up of 16 amino acids. Germline trimming cut 3 bases from V and 4 bases from J; bases unmatched to any gene: 7. In DNA, the CDR3 is TGTGCCAGCAGCGCCCCGCAGGGACTAGCCACCGGGGAGCTGTTTTTT. Translation: CASSAPQGLATGELFF.

Remarks on this clone: Other DNA sequences of this sample code for an identical CDR3. As DNA, the CDR3 is TGTGCCAGCAGTTTTCCAGGGAATAGCAATCAGCCCCAGCATTTT. Translation gives CASSFPGNSNQPQHF. This chain links TRBV28 with TRBJ1-5; possibly TRBD1 for D (5 bases). CDR3 length: 15 residues. CDR1 MDHEN and CDR2 SYDVKM come from the germline V gene. Trimming removed 3 bases at V and 0 bases at J, with 9 bases between.

This clone came up once. V is TRBV7-8 and J is TRBJ2-4; 7 bases agree with TRBD2. The germline V gene encodes CDR1 SGHVS and CDR2 FQNEAQ. The CDR3 runs to 16 residues. The trim removed 5 bases at V and 2 bases at J, leaving 9 bases unmatched. Here the CDR3 reads CASSPWGGVTKNIQYF. Here the CDR3 DNA reads TGTGCCAGCAGCCCGTGGGGGGGTGTTACCAAAAACATTCAGTACTTC.

V and J are TRBV21-1 and TRBJ1-5. TRBV21-1 counts as a pseudogene. The CDR3 consists of 14 residues. This CDR3 is CASSKRVSEQPQHF. CDR3 nucleotide sequence: TGTGCCAGCAGCAAAAGGGTGTCGGAGCAGCCCCAGCATTTT.

The V call is TRBV6-5, the J call TRBJ2-1; D remains unclear. This CDR3 contains 14 residues. The germline V gene has CDR1 MNHEY and CDR2 SVGAGI. V lost 0 bases to trimming and J lost 6 bases, with 9 bases between them. The CDR3 DNA reads as TGTGCCAGCAGTTACTCGCGAGGAATCAATGAGCAGTTCTTC. Its translation is CASSYSRGINEQFF.

CDR3 DNA: TGTGCCAGCAGTTTACAAACTAGATTCCCTTACGAGCAGTACTTC. Translated: CASSLQTRFPYEQYF. The V and J genes are TRBV27 and TRBJ2-7; possibly TRBD2 for D (5 bases). CDR3 length: 15 amino acids. Trimming left V 2 bases short and J 4 bases short, with 15 bases between. The germline V gene has CDR1 MNHEY and CDR2 SMNVEV (reference sequence).

The chain uses TRBV5-1 and TRBJ2-5; D ambiguous. This CDR3 spans 13 amino acids. Germline CDR1 is SGHRS and CDR2 is YFSETQ. V was pared by 2 bases and J by 5 bases, with 10 bases between. CDR3 protein: CASSLRAAETQYF. The DNA for the CDR3 is TGCGCCAGCAGCTTAAGGGCCGCGGAGACCCAGTACTTC. Full variable domain (remainder filled in from reference TRBV5-1 and TRBJ2-5): KAGVTQTPRYLIKTRGQQVTLSCSPISGHRSVSWYQQTPGQGLQFLFEYFSETQRNKGNFPGRFSGRQFSNSRSEMNVSTLELGDSALYLCASSLRAAETQYFGPGTRLLVL.

The chain couples TRBV5-5 to TRBJ2-4, with D perhaps TRBD1 (6 bases). This CDR3 has 13 residues. Trimming shortened V by 2 bases and J by 7 bases, and 10 bases separated the two germline ends. Germline V CDR1 and CDR2: SGHKS, YYEKEE (reference sequence). In nucleotides, the CDR3 is TGTGCCAGCAGCTTAACAGGGATGAACATTCAGTACTTC. This gives the protein CASSLTGMNIQYF.